A selection of T cell receptor beta chains follows, all from one sample in a study of human T cells and chemical hapten exposure. TCRdb redid the calling of the 5' RACE reads with MiXCR, one entry per CDR3 protein. The sample has some 150,000 distinct CDR3 sequences, about 4% seen once. The receptor source for this set is a female donor in good health. CDR3s include the opening cysteine and the closing phenylalanine or tryptophan.

cdr3_length	v_call	j_call	cdr3_aa
13	TRBV20-1	TRBJ2-7	CSASADSPYEQYF
17	TRBV7-2	TRBJ2-3	CASSLSWARGSPDTQYF
15	TRBV7-9	TRBJ2-1	CASSPPSGGYNEQFF
13	TRBV20-1	TRBJ1-1	CSAGGGQNTEAFF
15	TRBV9	TRBJ2-6	CASSVAGNGANVLTF
20	TRBV18	TRBJ2-3	CASSHPVIGGETSSTDTQYF
12	TRBV29-1	TRBJ2-2	CSVEKDTGELFF
18	TRBV11-1	TRBJ2-6	CASSSPRGAGSGANVLTF
15	TRBV5-6	TRBJ1-3	CASSLVSFSGNTIYF
17	TRBV14	TRBJ2-1	CASSQELACSWENEQFF
17	TRBV18	TRBJ2-3	CASSPRGQGQSTDTQYF
15	TRBV12-5	TRBJ2-7	CASGGGFVDSYEQYF
13	TRBV7-3	TRBJ2-6	CASSFDGANVLTF
14	TRBV5-6	TRBJ2-3	CASSRGEATDTQYF
14	TRBV14	TRBJ1-2	CASSRGDRLYGYTF
16	TRBV28	TRBJ2-3	CASSLRIGSFTDTQYF
13	TRBV7-2	TRBJ2-3	CASSLQGRDTQYF
14	TRBV13	TRBJ1-3	CASTQGARGNTIYF
15	TRBV27	TRBJ2-5	CASSLYWGRQETQYF
16	TRBV7-2	TRBJ1-1	CASSHHRDLLNTEAFF
13	TRBV27	TRBJ1-2	CASSLSWGYGYTF
13	TRBV29-1	TRBJ2-7	CSTAPGEGREQYF
11	TRBV6-1	TRBJ2-5	CASRTDRATYF
17	TRBV7-9	TRBJ2-3	CASSLASQGAGADTQYF
13	TRBV7-8	TRBJ1-2	CASSLDHNYGYTF
13	TRBV18	TRBJ2-3	CASRTASTDTQYF
14	TRBV2	TRBJ1-2	CASSYVGAAGSYTF
15	TRBV25-1	TRBJ1-5	CASSGTGGLGQPQHF
16	TRBV12-3/TRBV12-4	TRBJ1-1	CASSLGVTLRNTEAFF
13	TRBV12-3/TRBV12-4	TRBJ1-2	CASNPSRWGGYTF
12	TRBV20-1	TRBJ2-1	CSATGTSYEQFF
15	TRBV5-4	TRBJ2-3	CASSYRTGATDTQYF
14	TRBV12-3/TRBV12-4	TRBJ1-5	CASIKSGLRQPQHF
14	TRBV5-6	TRBJ1-5	CASSLTGRNQPQHF
16	TRBV12-3/TRBV12-4	TRBJ2-7	CASIPQGGGSSYEQYF
17	TRBV6-6	TRBJ2-4	CASSYSMEGIAKNIQYF
14	TRBV7-3	TRBJ1-5	CASILRGGPQPQHF
14	TRBV7-8	TRBJ2-7	CASSRAVSGHEQYF
19	TRBV4-1	TRBJ2-1	CASSQETRDRGGRGNEQFF
14	TRBV5-1	TRBJ1-5	CASSLGSNNQPQHF
18	TRBV4-3	TRBJ2-6	CASRQDITGLSGANVLTF
11	TRBV7-9	TRBJ2-1	CASRDYNEQFF
13	TRBV20-1	TRBJ2-7	CSAGRTDRYEQYF
15	TRBV12-3/TRBV12-4	TRBJ2-3	CASSFAGPPTDTQYF
13	TRBV30	TRBJ1-2	CASNPRTDYGYTF
18	TRBV9	TRBJ2-1	CASSVGSSAGGAYNEQFF
15	TRBV25-1	TRBJ1-4	CASSPQDRSNEKLFF
14	TRBV5-8	TRBJ1-1	CASSPRLRNTEAFF
14	TRBV20-1	TRBJ1-3	CSAPRADSGNTIYF
11	TRBV20-1	TRBJ1-4	CSAGGWEKLFF
13	TRBV20-1	TRBJ2-7	CSARVSSSYEQYF
10	TRBV10-2	TRBJ2-7	CASNRYEQYF
14	TRBV20-1	TRBJ1-4	CSATWDSLNEKLFF
15	TRBV5-1	TRBJ1-1	CASSRIFGGGTEAFF
16	TRBV2	TRBJ2-3	CASSGLQQGAGDTQYF
13	TRBV6-2/TRBV6-3	TRBJ2-5	CASIRSGQETQYF
14	TRBV28	TRBJ1-3	CASSGHRSGNTIYF
15	TRBV7-9	TRBJ1-3	CASSLILNSGNTIYF